These 8 T cell receptor beta chains were sequenced from one sample in a study of cytomegalovirus exposure and HLA in healthy donors. PCR employed 60 Vbeta and 13 Jbeta primers. Clones were sequenced by immunoSEQ multiplex PCR, and TCRdb holds only the in-frame ones, with some missing. The data contain 90,000 to 110,000 clones, 83% of them singletons. The sample was PBMCs. The receptors stem from a man aged 18 to 35 in good health and CMV-seronegative.

Only a few counts were recorded for this clone. The chain uses TRBV27 and TRBJ1-1, with D unclear. V gave up 3 bases and J gave up 0 bases, with 8 bases separating them. Germline lookup yields CDR1 MNHEY and CDR2 SMNVEV (reference sequence). This CDR3 has 14 amino acids. The chain's CDR3 is CASSFGRVNTEAFF. The CDR3 nucleotides read TGTGCCAGCAGTTTTGGGCGTGTGAACACTGAAGCTTTCTTT.

The chain employs TRBV7-2 and TRBJ2-5; the match to TRBD2 covers 7 bases. Germline lookup yields CDR1 SGHTA and CDR2 FQGNSA. V lost 4 bases and J lost 4; bases outside the gene matches: 9. CDR3 length: 15 amino acids. CDR3 DNA sequence: TGTGCCAGCAGCTACCAAACGGGAGGTGGAGAGACCCAGTACTTC. This translates into CASSYQTGGGETQYF.

The rearrangement uses TRBV5-4 and TRBJ2-7; 9 nucleotides match TRBD2. After removal of 0 bases from V and 2 bases from J, the junction contained 3 bases not matched to a gene. Germline-derived CDR1 and CDR2 are SGHNT and YYREEE (reference sequence). The CDR3 runs 15 residues. This CDR3 reads CASSLGQREAYEQYF. Written as DNA, the CDR3 is TGTGCCAGCAGCTTGGGCCAGCGGGAGGCCTACGAGCAGTACTTC.

The chain is built from TRBV7-8 and TRBJ1-4; D is perhaps TRBD1 (6 bases). Trimming took 1 base from V and 7 from J, leaving 10 bases between them. Per the germline V gene, CDR1 is SGHVS and CDR2 is FQNEAQ. There are 14 residues in the CDR3. CDR3 amino acids: CASSLDRVAEKLFF. The CDR3 bases are TGTGCCAGCAGCTTAGACAGGGTGGCTGAAAAACTGTTTTTT. Full variable domain (remainder filled in from reference TRBV7-8 and TRBJ1-4): GAGVSQSPRYKVAKRGQDVALRCDPISGHVSLFWYQQALGQGPEFLTYFQNEAQLDKSGLPSDRFFAERPEGSVSTLKIQRTQQEDSAVYLCASSLDRVAEKLFFGSGTQLSVL.

The V call is TRBV19, the J call TRBJ2-3; perhaps TRBD2 as D (5 bases). CDR3 size: 16 residues. The germline V gene has CDR1 LNHDA and CDR2 SQIVND (reference sequence). The germline V and J ends were trimmed by 3 bases and 0 bases, with 13 bases remaining between them. The CDR3 coding sequence is TGTGCCAGTAGTATCGGGCTAGCAGCGAGCACAGATACGCAGTATTTT. Its protein is CASSIGLAASTDTQYF.

The chain uses TRBV7-2 and TRBJ1-5, with no clear D. The CDR3 contains 14 residues. V gave up 5 bases and J gave up 0 bases, with 8 bases separating them. Germline V gene lookup returns CDR1 SGHTA and CDR2 FQGNSA. The CDR3 DNA sequence: TGTGCCAGCAGCCAGCGGGATAGCAATCAGCCCCAGCATTTT. It yields the protein CASSQRDSNQPQHF.

The V and J genes are TRBV7-2 and TRBJ2-1, with TRBD1 identical over 8 bases. This CDR3 region has 19 residues. The germline CDR1 and CDR2 sequences are SGHTA and FQGNSA. The ends lost 5 bases at V and 6 bases at J; junction bases unmatched: 21. CDR3 bases: TGTGCCAGCAGCCTCCATCCAAGGACAGGGTCCGTCCGGGTCAATGAGCAGTTCTTC. Protein: CASSLHPRTGSVRVNEQFF.

V is TRBV7-3 and J is TRBJ2-1; 7 positions match TRBD2. Per the germline V gene, CDR1 is SGHTA and CDR2 is FQGTGA. Trimming cost V 1 base and J 9 bases; bases outside gene matches: 6. The CDR3 is 14 amino acids. The CDR3: CASSLMSTGGEQFF. CDR3 bases: TGTGCCAGCAGCTTAATGTCGACGGGGGGTGAGCAGTTCTTC. Combining the CDR3 with reference TRBV7-3 and TRBJ2-1 gives the whole variable domain GAGVSQTPSNKVTEKGKYVELRCDPISGHTALYWYRQSLGQGPEFLIYFQGTGAADDSGLPNDRFFAVRPEGSVSTLKIQRTERGDSAVYLCASSLMSTGGEQFFGPGTRLTVL.